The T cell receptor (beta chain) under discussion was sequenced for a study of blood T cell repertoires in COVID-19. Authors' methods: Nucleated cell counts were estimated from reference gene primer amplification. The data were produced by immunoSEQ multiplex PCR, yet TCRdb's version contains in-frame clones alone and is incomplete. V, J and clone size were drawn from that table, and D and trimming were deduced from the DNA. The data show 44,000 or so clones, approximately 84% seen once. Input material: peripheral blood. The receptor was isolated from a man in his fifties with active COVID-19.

The CDR3 nucleotides are TGTGCCACCAGTCGCGAGAGCTCCTACAATGAGCAGTTCTTC. It specifies CATSRESSYNEQFF. This chain links TRBV24-1 with TRBJ2-1; no firm D call. CDR3 length: 14 amino acids. V was pared by 6 bases and J by 0 bases, with 8 bases between. Germline V gene data show CDR1 as KGHDR and CDR2 as SFDVKD.